This record covers a single T cell receptor beta chain. In the source study's methods: Estimation of nucleated cell counts relied on the amplification of reference gene primers. The table came from immunoSEQ multiplex PCR; TCRdb's copy has only in-frame clones and leaves some out. That table supplies the V and J calls and clone size; D and trimming were determined from the DNA. Of hundreds of thousands of clones in the sample, roughly 90% were seen once. The sample is drawn from a study of blood T cell repertoires in COVID-19. Turning to the study itself: Acute and convalescent COVID-19 specimens originated in the United States, Italy and Spain.

The CDR3 runs 16 residues. The germline V gene has CDR1 SGHVS and CDR2 FQNEAQ. Losses at the gene ends were 5 bases for V and 11 bases for J; bases not matched to a gene: 17. The specimen was PBMCs or T cells enriched from blood (not recorded which). The sequence derives from a young woman with acute COVID-19. This chain joins TRBV7-8 and TRBJ2-3, with 9 positions matching TRBD2. The CDR3 DNA reads as TGTGCCAGCAGCCCCAGGACTAGCGCGGGGCTGATGGGGCAGTATTTT. Protein product: CASSPRTSAGLMGQYF.